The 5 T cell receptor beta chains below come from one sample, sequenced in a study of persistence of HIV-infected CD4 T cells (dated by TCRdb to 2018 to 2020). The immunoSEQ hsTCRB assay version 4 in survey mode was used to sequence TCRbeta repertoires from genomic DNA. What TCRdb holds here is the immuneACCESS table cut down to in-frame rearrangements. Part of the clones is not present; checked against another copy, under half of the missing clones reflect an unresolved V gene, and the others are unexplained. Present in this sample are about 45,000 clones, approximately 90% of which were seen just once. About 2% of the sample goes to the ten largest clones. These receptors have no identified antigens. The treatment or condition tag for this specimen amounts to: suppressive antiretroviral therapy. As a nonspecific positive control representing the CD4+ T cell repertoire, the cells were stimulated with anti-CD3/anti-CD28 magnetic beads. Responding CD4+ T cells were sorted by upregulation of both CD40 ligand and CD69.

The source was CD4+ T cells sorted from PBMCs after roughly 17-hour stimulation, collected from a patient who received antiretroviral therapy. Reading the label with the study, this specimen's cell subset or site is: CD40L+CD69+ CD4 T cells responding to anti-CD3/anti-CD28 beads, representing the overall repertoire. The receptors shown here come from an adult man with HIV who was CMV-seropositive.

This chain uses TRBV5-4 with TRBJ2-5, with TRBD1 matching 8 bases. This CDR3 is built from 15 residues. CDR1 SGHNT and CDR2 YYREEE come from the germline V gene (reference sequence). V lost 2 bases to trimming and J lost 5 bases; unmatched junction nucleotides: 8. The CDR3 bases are TGTGCCAGCAGCTTTTCCTTGACAGGGGTGGAGACCCAGTACTTC. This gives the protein CASSFSLTGVETQYF.

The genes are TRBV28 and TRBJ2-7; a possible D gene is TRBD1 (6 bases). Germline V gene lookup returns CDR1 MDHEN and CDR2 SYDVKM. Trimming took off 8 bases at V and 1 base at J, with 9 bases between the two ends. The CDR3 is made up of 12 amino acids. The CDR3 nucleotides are TGTGCCAGCGGTGGGACATCCTACGAGCAGTACTTC. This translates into CASGGTSYEQYF.

The CDR3 reads CASSSRLAGHGKDTQYF. In DNA form, the CDR3 reads TGTGCCAGCAGCTCGCGACTAGCGGGCCATGGTAAAGATACGCAGTATTTT. This chain links TRBV11-3 with TRBJ2-3; the match to TRBD2 covers 10 bases. The CDR3 contains 17 residues. The junction had 12 bases not matched to a gene; V was cut back by 4 bases and J by 5 bases. Germline V lookup: CDR1 SGHNT, CDR2 YENEEA. The variable domain in full, with the rest retrieved from reference TRBV11-3 and TRBJ2-3, is EAGVVQSPRYKIIEKKQPVAFWCNPISGHNTLYWYLQNLGQGPELLIRYENEEAVDDSQLPKDRFSAERLKGVDSTLKIQPAELGDSAVYLCASSSRLAGHGKDTQYFGPGTRLTVL.

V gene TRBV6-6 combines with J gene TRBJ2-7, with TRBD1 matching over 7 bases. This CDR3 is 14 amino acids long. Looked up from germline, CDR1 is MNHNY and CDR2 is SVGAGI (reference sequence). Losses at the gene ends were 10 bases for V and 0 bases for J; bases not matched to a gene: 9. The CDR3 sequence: CATYRTGSSYEQYF. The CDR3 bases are TGTGCCACTTACCGGACAGGCAGCTCCTACGAGCAGTACTTC.

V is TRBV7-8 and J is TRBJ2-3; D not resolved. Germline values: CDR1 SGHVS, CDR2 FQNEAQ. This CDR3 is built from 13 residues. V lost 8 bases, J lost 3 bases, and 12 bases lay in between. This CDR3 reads CASSPRMTDTQYF. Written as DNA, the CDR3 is TGTGCCAGCTCACCACGAATGACAGATACGCAGTATTTT.